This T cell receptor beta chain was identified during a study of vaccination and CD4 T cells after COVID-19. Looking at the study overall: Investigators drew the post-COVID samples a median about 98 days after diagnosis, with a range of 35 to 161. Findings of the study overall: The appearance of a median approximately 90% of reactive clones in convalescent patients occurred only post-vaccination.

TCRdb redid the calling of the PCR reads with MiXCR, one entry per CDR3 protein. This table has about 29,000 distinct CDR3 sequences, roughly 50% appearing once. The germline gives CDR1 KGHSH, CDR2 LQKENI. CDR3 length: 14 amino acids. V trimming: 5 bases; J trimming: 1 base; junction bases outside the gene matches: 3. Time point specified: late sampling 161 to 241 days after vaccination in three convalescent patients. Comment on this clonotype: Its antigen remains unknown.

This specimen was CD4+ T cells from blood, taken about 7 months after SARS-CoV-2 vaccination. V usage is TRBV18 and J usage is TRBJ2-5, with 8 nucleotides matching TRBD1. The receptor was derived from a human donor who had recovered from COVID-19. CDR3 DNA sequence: TGTGCCAGCTCATCGACAGGGGCCCAAGAGACCCAGTACTTC. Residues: CASSSTGAQETQYF.